A selection of T cell receptor beta chains follows, all from one sample in a study of response to subunit inactivated influenza vaccine. Using its own MiXCR run on the RT-PCR reads, TCRdb lists one record per CDR3 protein. Seen here are over 650,000 distinct CDR3 sequences, less than 20% observed once, and the top ten hold approximately 10%. The sample in question was PBMCs from blood, obtained approximately 5 days after vaccination. All receptors derive from a man aged 45-65 years who received an inactivated influenza vaccine. CDR3s leave out the opening cysteine and the closing phenylalanine or tryptophan.

>TRBV9
ASSRRPMGRGETQY
>TRBV5-1
ASSTGQSSYNSPLH
>TRBV20-1
SAASGRAKNEQF
>TRBV20-1
SARVFDEQF
>TRBV11-2
ASSTSGYNEQF
>TRBV6-1
ATKSGRELDTQY
>TRBV27
ASSLQGLAAYEQY
>TRBV20-1
SASTGGPYGYT
>TRBV6-5
ASSSRTNNEQF
>TRBV6-2/TRBV6-3
ASSYRDRLYSNQPQH
>TRBV7-9
ASSEDNNQPQH
>TRBV4-1
ASSQVVGLANYGYT
>TRBV3-1
ASSHVMRRGLNEQF
>TRBV2
ASTRATGKLF
>TRBV28
ASRAGTAYNEQF
>TRBV4-2
ASSQGWTGLAKNIQY
>TRBV29-1
SVVVGNTGELF
>TRBV29-1
SVGTGSREKLF
>TRBV15
ATSRTGRQF
>TRBV20-1
SARRIQGEAF
>TRBV29-1
SVGSGNHEQY
>TRBV6-6
ASSSDEKLF
>TRBV7-9
ASSYSSTAF
>TRBV7-8
ASSLVSISGANVLT
>TRBV4-3
ASSQDPNGYTGELF
>TRBV29-1
SATTGSYTEAF
>TRBV2
ASMAVSGGAEAF
>TRBV9
ASSSRRSGDTQY
>TRBV10-3
AISESSTGSEQY
>TRBV7-9
ASSLVGDTQY
>TRBV5-1
ASSDNRVEKLF
>TRBV7-8
ASSLATGGLNEQY
>TRBV12-3/TRBV12-4
ASSPRTSGGAGEQF
>TRBV12-3/TRBV12-4
AGGNTGELF
>TRBV11-2
ASSFRPSGGYT
>TRBV5-1
ASSPGDHGYT
>TRBV7-7
ASSTTGYQETQY
>TRBV28
ASSLSLGLGSGEYEQY
>TRBV7-3
ASSLRSSVYNEQF
>TRBV4-2
ASSQDPGGRTEAF
>TRBV7-2
ASSLRGRGNQPQH
>TRBV6-2/TRBV6-3
ASSRGVGTEAF
>TRBV9
ASSVALDASETQY
>TRBV12-3/TRBV12-4
ASTLREGAAQPQH
>TRBV10-3
AISESGLAASYEQY
>TRBV12-3/TRBV12-4
ASSYRTGEDEQF
>TRBV13
ASSLNSGSGIHEQY
>TRBV16
ASSRWDGYEQY
>TRBV7-3
ASSRAGGRQETQY